This T cell receptor (beta chain) was observed in a study of OX40 agonist ivuxolimab in advanced cancers. Turning to the study itself: Participants averaged 60 years of age (range roughly 23 to 90) and were 75% to 90% male.

Assay used: immunoSEQ multiplex PCR; TCRdb lists only in-frame clones, some missing. The sample lists approximately 79,000 clones, over 85% occurring once. With V trimmed by 6 bases and J by 0 bases, 12 bases remained unmatched. Germline CDR1 SNHLY, CDR2 FYNNEI. CDR3 length: 17 amino acids. The sequencing used CD4+ or CD8+ T cells sorted from blood, collected in a trial of the OX40 agonist ivuxolimab. The gene calls are TRBV2 and TRBJ1-1, with 8 bases lining up with TRBD1. The receptor was derived from an adult with an advanced solid tumor such as melanoma, head and neck, liver or kidney cancer. The chain's CDR3 is CASSRKRQGKVNTEAFF. The CDR3 DNA follows: TGTGCCAGCAGCCGAAAGAGACAGGGGAAGGTGAACACTGAAGCTTTCTTT.